What follows is one T cell receptor (beta chain) and its context. Its antigen is still unknown. Methods used by the authors: ImmunoSEQ supplied junction-only sequences lacking quality scores, so filtering was different. Data came from immunoSEQ multiplex PCR; TCRdb stores just in-frame clones and leaves some out. The D gene and trimming were derived from the DNA, and the V and J assignments and clone size from that table. The sample records about 2.3 million clones, less than 95% being singletons. Germline V gene data show CDR1 as SGHRS and CDR2 as YFSETQ. Trimming removed 2 bases at V and 4 bases at J, with 6 bases between. There are 13 residues in the CDR3. This entry belongs to a study of shared clonotypes between healthy human individuals. Across the study: A donor's plate count was three for CD4 naive and three for CD4 memory; CD8 naive had two and CD8 memory one.

Splitting of CD4+ cells produced CD45RA+ naive and CD45RA-negative memory subsets. The study's findings and limits: Researchers sampled only blood; tissue repertoires likely differ.

The sample comprised naive CD4+ T cells from PBMCs. This sample's subset: CD45RA+ positively selected. The rearrangement links TRBV5-1 to TRBJ2-2, with D possibly called TRBD1 or TRBD2 (5 bases each). This sequence originates from a man aged 18 to 35 in good health. Some clones in this sample may be carry-over from other donors' samples. In nucleotides, the CDR3 is TGCGCCAGCAGCTTCGGGGCCACCGGGGAGCTGTTTTTT. Residues: CASSFGATGELFF.